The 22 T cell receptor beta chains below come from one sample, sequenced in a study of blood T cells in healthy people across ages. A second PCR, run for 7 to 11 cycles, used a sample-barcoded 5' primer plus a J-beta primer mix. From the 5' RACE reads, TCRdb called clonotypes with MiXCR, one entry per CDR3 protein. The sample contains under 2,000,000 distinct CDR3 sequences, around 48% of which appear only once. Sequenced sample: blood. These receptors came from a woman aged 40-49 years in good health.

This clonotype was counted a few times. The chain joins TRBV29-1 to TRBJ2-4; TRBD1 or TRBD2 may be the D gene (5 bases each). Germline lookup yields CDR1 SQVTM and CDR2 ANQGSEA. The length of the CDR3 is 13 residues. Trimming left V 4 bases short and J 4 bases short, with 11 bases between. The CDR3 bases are TGCAGCGTTGTTGGGACGGGGAAAAACATTCAGTACTTC. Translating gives CSVVGTGKNIQYF.

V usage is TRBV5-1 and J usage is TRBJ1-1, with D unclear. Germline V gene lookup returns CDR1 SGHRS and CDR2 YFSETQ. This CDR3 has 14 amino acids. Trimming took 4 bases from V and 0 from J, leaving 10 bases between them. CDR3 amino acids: CASSLNSVNTEAFF. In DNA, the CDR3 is TGCGCCAGCAGCCTTAACTCCGTGAACACTGAAGCTTTCTTT.

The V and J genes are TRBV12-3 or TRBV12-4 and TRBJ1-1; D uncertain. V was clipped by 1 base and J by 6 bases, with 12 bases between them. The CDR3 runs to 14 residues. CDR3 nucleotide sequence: TGTGCCAGCAGTTTAGAAGCTCTGAGGCCTGAAGCTTTCTTT. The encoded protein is CASSLEALRPEAFF.

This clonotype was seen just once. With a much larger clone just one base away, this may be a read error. In DNA form, the CDR3 reads TGTGCCAGCAATTTCACAGGGGGTGCAGATACGCAGTATTTT. The encoded protein is CASNFTGGADTQYF. V and J are TRBV6-6 and TRBJ2-3; 8 bases fit TRBD1. This CDR3 has 14 residues. CDR1 MNHNY and CDR2 SVGAGI come from the germline V gene (reference sequence). Trimming at V came to 7 bases and at J to 4 bases, leaving 7 bases not matched to a gene.

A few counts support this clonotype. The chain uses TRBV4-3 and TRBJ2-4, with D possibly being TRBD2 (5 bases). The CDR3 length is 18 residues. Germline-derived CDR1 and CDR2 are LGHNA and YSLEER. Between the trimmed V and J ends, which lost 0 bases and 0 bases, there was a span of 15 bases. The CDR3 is CASSQDTFGLLAKNIQYF. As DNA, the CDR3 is TGCGCCAGCAGCCAAGATACCTTCGGACTTTTAGCCAAAAACATTCAGTACTTC.

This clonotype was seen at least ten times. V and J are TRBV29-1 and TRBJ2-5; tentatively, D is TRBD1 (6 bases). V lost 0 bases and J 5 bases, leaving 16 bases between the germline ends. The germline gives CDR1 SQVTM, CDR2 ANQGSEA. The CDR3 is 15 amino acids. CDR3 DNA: TGCAGCGTTGAAGATCCCCAGGGGTCGGGGGAGACCCAGTACTTC. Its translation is CSVEDPQGSGETQYF.

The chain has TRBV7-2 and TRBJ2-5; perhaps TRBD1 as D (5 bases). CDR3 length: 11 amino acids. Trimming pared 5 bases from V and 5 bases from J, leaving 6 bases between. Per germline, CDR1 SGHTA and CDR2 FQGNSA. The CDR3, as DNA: TGTACCAGCAGCCCAGGGGAGACCCAGTACTTC. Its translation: CTSSPGETQYF.

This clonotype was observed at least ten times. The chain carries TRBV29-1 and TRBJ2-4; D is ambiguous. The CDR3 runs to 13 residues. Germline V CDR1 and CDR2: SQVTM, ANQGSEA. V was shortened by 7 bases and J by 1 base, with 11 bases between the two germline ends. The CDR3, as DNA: TGCAGCGCCCGCCCCGAGGCCAAAAACATTCAGTACTTC. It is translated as CSARPEAKNIQYF.

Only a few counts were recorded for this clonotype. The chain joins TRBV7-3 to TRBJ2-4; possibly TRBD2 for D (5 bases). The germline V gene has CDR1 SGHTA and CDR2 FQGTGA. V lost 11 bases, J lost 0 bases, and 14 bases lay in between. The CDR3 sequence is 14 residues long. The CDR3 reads CAAPAGLAKNIQYF. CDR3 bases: TGTGCCGCCCCGGCAGGACTAGCCAAAAACATTCAGTACTTC.

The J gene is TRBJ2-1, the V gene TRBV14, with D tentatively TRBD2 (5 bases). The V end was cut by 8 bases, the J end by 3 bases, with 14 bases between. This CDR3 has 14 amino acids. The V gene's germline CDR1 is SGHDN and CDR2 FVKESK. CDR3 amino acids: CASQTSLGYNEQFF. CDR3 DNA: TGTGCCAGCCAAACTAGTTTGGGCTACAATGAGCAGTTCTTC.

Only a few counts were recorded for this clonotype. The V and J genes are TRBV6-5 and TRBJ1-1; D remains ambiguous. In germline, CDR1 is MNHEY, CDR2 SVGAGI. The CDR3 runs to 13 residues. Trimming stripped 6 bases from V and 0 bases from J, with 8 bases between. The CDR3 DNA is TGTGCCAGCAGCCACCGGGTGAACACTGAAGCTTTCTTT. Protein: CASSHRVNTEAFF.

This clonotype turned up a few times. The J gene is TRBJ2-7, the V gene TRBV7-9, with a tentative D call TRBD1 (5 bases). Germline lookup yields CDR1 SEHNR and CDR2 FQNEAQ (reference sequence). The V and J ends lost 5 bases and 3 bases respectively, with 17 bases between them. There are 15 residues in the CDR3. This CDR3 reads CASSVLPDTGYEQYF. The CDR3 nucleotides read TGTGCCAGCAGCGTACTACCCGATACAGGCTACGAGCAGTACTTC.

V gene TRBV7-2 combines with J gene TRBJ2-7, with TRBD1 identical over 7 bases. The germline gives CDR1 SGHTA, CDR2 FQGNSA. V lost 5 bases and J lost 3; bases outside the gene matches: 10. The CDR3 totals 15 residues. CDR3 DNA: TGTGCCAGCAGCGGAAAGGGGCAGGGGGTCTACGAGCAGTACTTC. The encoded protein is CASSGKGQGVYEQYF.

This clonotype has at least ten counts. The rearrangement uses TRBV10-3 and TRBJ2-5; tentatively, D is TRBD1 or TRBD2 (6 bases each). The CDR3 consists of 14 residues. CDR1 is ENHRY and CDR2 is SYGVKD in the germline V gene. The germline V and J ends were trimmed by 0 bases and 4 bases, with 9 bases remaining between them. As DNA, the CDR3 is TGTGCCATCAGTGAGTCCGGGGGCCGAGAGACCCAGTACTTC. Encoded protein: CAISESGGRETQYF.

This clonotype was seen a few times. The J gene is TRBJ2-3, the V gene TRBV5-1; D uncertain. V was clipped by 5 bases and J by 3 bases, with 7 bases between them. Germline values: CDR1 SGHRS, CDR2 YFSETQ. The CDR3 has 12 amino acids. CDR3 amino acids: CASRFDTDTQYF. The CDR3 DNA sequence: TGCGCCAGCAGATTCGATACAGATACGCAGTATTTT. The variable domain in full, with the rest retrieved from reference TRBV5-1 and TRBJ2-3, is KAGVTQTPRYLIKTRGQQVTLSCSPISGHRSVSWYQQTPGQGLQFLFEYFSETQRNKGNFPGRFSGRQFSNSRSEMNVSTLELGDSALYLCASRFDTDTQYFGPGTRLTVL.

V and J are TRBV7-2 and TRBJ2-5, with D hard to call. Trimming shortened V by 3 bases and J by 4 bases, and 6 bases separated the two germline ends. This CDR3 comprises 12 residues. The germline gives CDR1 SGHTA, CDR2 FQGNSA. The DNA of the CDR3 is TGTGCCAGCAGCTTCGACGGAGAGACCCAGTACTTC. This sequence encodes CASSFDGETQYF.

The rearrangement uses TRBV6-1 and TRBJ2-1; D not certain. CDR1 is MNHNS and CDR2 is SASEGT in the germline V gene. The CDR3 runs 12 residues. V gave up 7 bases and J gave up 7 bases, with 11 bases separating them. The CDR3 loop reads CASMRGWNEQFF. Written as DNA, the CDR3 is TGTGCCAGCATGAGAGGATGGAATGAGCAGTTCTTC.

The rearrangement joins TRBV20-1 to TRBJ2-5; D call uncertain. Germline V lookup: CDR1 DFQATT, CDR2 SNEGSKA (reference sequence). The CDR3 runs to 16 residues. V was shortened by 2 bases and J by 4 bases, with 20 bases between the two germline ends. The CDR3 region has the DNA TGCAGTGCTAGACAAACGCTCCAGGACCCGGCAGAGACCCAGTACTTC. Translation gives CSARQTLQDPAETQYF.

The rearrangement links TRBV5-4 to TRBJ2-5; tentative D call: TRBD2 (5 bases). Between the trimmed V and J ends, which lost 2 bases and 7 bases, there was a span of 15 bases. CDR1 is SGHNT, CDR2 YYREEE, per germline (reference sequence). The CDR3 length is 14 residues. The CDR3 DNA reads TGTGCCAGCAGCTTCCGAGCGGCATTTGGGACCCAGTACTTC. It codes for CASSFRAAFGTQYF.

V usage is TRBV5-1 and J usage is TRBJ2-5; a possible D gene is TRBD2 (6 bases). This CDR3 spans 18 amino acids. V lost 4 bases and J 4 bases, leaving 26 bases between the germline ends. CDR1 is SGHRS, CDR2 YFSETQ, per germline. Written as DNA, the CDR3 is TGCGCCAGCAGCGTCGACACTTACCCAACGGGCGGGGTAGAGACCCAGTACTTC. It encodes CASSVDTYPTGGVETQYF.

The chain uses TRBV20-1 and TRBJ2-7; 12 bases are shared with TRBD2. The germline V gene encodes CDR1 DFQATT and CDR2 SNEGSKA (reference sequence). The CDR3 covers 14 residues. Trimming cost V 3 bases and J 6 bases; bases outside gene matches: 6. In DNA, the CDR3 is TGCAGTGCTAGTTATCTAGCGGGGGGGCGCGAGCAGTACTTC. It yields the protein CSASYLAGGREQYF.

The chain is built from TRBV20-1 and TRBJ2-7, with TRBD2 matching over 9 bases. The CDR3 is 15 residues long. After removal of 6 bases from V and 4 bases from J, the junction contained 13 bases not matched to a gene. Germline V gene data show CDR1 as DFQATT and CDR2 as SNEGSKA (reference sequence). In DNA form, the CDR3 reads TGCAGTGCGAACTCAGTAGCGGGGGTCTCATACGAGCAGTACTTC. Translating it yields CSANSVAGVSYEQYF.